The clone carrying this T cell receptor beta chain has a single count. Its antigen remains unidentified. This sample's time point: baseline pretreatment blood. Treatment here: 15 Gy SBRT to primary tumor, nephrectomy 4 weeks later. The patient's renal cell carcinoma had clear cell pathology. The data stem from a study of radiation and T cells in renal cell carcinoma. Study-level points and caveats: Without pretreatment biopsies, baseline tumor clonotype presence was undetermined.

Sequencing used immunoSEQ multiplex PCR; TCRdb keeps in-frame clones, though not all of them. The sample yields 150,000 or so clones, roughly 85% seen once. Germline V gene sequence: CDR1 SGHNT, CDR2 YYREEE (reference sequence). The CDR3 has 15 amino acids. With 0 bases removed from V and 4 bases from J, the gap between germline ends came to 13 bases. The sequence was obtained from a woman aged 45-60 years with renal cell carcinoma. Source: blood, taken from a patient whose treatment included radiotherapy and nephrectomy. The V gene is TRBV5-4, the J gene TRBJ1-1; tentative D call: TRBD1 (6 bases). CDR3 residues: CASSLGVGGSTEAFF. CDR3 DNA sequence: TGTGCCAGCAGCTTGGGGGTAGGGGGGAGCACTGAAGCTTTCTTT.